The 24 T cell receptor beta chains below come from one sample, sequenced in a study of CD8+ T cells in alopecia areata (dated by TCRdb to between 2017 and 2018). Libraries were constructed by the immunoSEQ multiplex PCR assay. RNA was extracted from all samples and reverse transcribed into cDNA, which served as template for TCR sequencing. TCRdb re-hosts the immuneACCESS table, in-frame sequences only. Its copies lack some clones; in the studies checked, an unresolved V gene accounts for under half of them, and the cause for the rest is not known. The sample data list around 120,000 clones, and around two fifths of these were observed just once. The ten largest clones represent 3% to 3.5% of the sample. Sequenced: CD4+ T cells sorted from blood. Receptor source: a human donor with alopecia areata.

The table lists this clone with a few counts. V usage is TRBV29-1 and J usage is TRBJ2-5; 9 bases are shared with TRBD1. The junction had 3 bases not matched to a gene; V was cut back by 7 bases and J by 3 bases. Germline values: CDR1 SQVTM, CDR2 ANQGSEA. This CDR3 has 12 amino acids. Here the CDR3 DNA reads TGCAGCGGAGGGGACAGGGAAGAGACCCAGTACTTC. Its protein product is CSGGDREETQYF.

J is TRBJ2-3 and V is TRBV5-1; D may be TRBD1 (5 bases). The CDR3 covers 13 residues. Germline loops: CDR1 SGHRS, CDR2 YFSETQ. V was pared by 5 bases and J by 6 bases, with 13 bases between. CDR3 bases: TGCGCCAGCAGTCTTCAGGGCGGCGATACGCAGTATTTT. Its protein product is CASSLQGGDTQYF.

CDR3 DNA sequence: TGTGCCAGCAGCTTACCAAGGCAATCGCAGTATTTT. Amino acid sequence: CASSLPRQSQYF. The chain links TRBV7-2 to TRBJ2-3; D unresolved. The germline gives CDR1 SGHTA, CDR2 FQGNSA. Trimming pared 2 bases from V and 10 bases from J, leaving 10 bases between. This CDR3 is 12 amino acids long.

The chain recombines TRBV5-1 with TRBJ2-7; 10 bases line up with TRBD1. The germline gives CDR1 SGHRS, CDR2 YFSETQ. Trimming cost V 4 bases and J 6 bases; bases outside gene matches: 7. The length of the CDR3 is 14 residues. CDR3 protein: CASSPGQGSVEQYF. The DNA for the CDR3 is TGCGCCAGCAGCCCGGGACAGGGGTCGGTCGAGCAGTACTTC.

The chain is built from TRBV29-1 and TRBJ2-7; TRBD2 matches 7 bases. Trimming removed 4 bases from V and 3 bases from J; junction bases left unmatched: 12. There are 15 residues in the CDR3. Per the germline V gene, CDR1 is SQVTM and CDR2 is ANQGSEA. CDR3 protein: CSVVLFGGINYEQYF. The CDR3 DNA sequence: TGCAGCGTTGTGTTATTCGGGGGGATCAACTACGAGCAGTACTTC.

The chain employs TRBV7-2 and TRBJ2-3; 9 bases match TRBD1. The CDR3 contains 13 residues. The V gene end was trimmed by 6 bases and the J gene end by 7 bases; junction bases not matched to a gene: 5. CDR1 and CDR2 from the germline V gene are SGHTA and FQGNSA. CDR3: CASRVTGGNTQYF. DNA of the CDR3: TGTGCCAGCAGGGTTACAGGGGGCAATACGCAGTATTTT.

The rearrangement links TRBV30 to TRBJ1-5; D uncertain. Germline V gene sequence: CDR1 GTSNPN, CDR2 SVGIG (reference sequence). CDR3 size: 15 residues. The V end was cut by 3 bases, the J end by 0 bases, with 12 bases between. The CDR3: CAWSTAPFSNQPQHF. CDR3 nucleotides: TGTGCCTGGAGCACGGCACCGTTTAGCAATCAGCCCCAGCATTTT.

This clone was picked up a small number of times. This rearrangement joins TRBV20-1 to TRBJ2-4; D not resolved. V lost 5 bases and J lost 6, with 8 bases in between. CDR3 length equals 11 residues. CDR1 DFQATT and CDR2 SNEGSKA come from the germline V gene (reference sequence). The CDR3 region has the DNA TGCAGTGCTGAGATCGGAAACATTCAGTACTTC. This translates into CSAEIGNIQYF.

This chain uses TRBV28 with TRBJ2-7, with 8 positions matching TRBD2. The CDR3 loop spans 13 amino acids. Germline values: CDR1 MDHEN, CDR2 SYDVKM. Trimming at V came to 8 bases and at J to 2 bases, leaving 5 bases not matched to a gene. For the CDR3, the DNA is TGTGCCAGCCGACCGACTAGCGCCTACGAGCAGTACTTC. It translates to CASRPTSAYEQYF.

In this sample, this clone turned up a few times. The genes are TRBV5-1 and TRBJ2-7; possible D gene TRBD1, 6 bases. CDR3 size: 15 residues. Per germline, CDR1 SGHRS and CDR2 YFSETQ. V lost 4 bases, J lost 3 bases, and 17 bases lay in between. The CDR3 is CASSTSTGPDYEQYF. The CDR3 nucleotides are TGCGCCAGCAGCACCTCGACAGGACCTGACTACGAGCAGTACTTC. Using reference TRBV5-1 and TRBJ2-7 for the parts outside the CDR3, the full variable domain is KAGVTQTPRYLIKTRGQQVTLSCSPISGHRSVSWYQQTPGQGLQFLFEYFSETQRNKGNFPGRFSGRQFSNSRSEMNVSTLELGDSALYLCASSTSTGPDYEQYFGPGTRLTVT.

The chain recombines TRBV4-3 with TRBJ2-6; D is unresolved. The V gene lost 2 bases and the J gene lost 7 bases, with 15 bases spanning the gap. This CDR3 is built from 16 residues. Germline values: CDR1 LGHNA, CDR2 YSLEER. The CDR3 region is CASSQMTLVSANVLTF. The CDR3 DNA is TGCGCCAGCAGCCAAATGACGCTCGTGTCAGCCAACGTCCTGACTTTC.

The chain recombines TRBV7-2 with TRBJ1-2; no clear D gene. CDR1 is SGHTA and CDR2 is FQGNSA in the germline V gene. The ends were cut back, 0 bases at V and 6 bases at J, with 14 bases in the middle. The CDR3 contains 15 residues. The CDR3 DNA follows: TGTGCCAGCAGCTTAGCGCTAAGGGCCGGGAATGGCTACACCTTC. Protein sequence: CASSLALRAGNGYTF.

In this sample, this clone turned up a few times. V usage is TRBV4-3 and J usage is TRBJ2-7; TRBD2 aligns across 9 bases. There are 15 residues in the CDR3. Germline CDR1 LGHNA, CDR2 YSLEER. Germline trimming cut 0 bases from V and 4 bases from J; bases unmatched to any gene: 4. CDR3 residues: CASSQDLAGVYEQYF. The DNA for the CDR3 is TGCGCCAGCAGCCAAGATTTAGCGGGAGTTTACGAGCAGTACTTC.

The V gene is TRBV30, the J gene TRBJ1-5; 8 nucleotides align to TRBD1. The CDR3 covers 13 residues. V gave up 5 bases and J gave up 5 bases; unmatched junction bases: 5. CDR1 GTSNPN and CDR2 SVGIG come from the germline V gene (reference sequence). The CDR3 region has the DNA TGTGCCTGGGCGGACAGGGACCATCAGCCCCAGCATTTT. Translated: CAWADRDHQPQHF.

The chain joins TRBV9 to TRBJ2-2; 8 nucleotides match TRBD1. V trimming: 5 bases; J trimming: 3 bases; junction bases outside the gene matches: 0. Per the germline V gene, CDR1 is SGDLS and CDR2 is YYNGEE. There are 13 residues in the CDR3. CDR3 sequence: CASRGQDTGELFF. CDR3 bases: TGTGCCAGCAGGGGACAGGACACCGGGGAGCTGTTTTTT.

This rearrangement joins TRBV28 to TRBJ2-3; perhaps TRBD2 as D (6 bases). V was clipped by 6 bases and J by 3 bases, with 10 bases between them. This CDR3 is 13 amino acids long. CDR1 is MDHEN, CDR2 SYDVKM, per germline. Written as DNA, the CDR3 is TGTGCCAGCAGCCCCGGGAGAACAGATACGCAGTATTTT. Protein sequence: CASSPGRTDTQYF.

This clone came up a few times. V usage is TRBV27 and J usage is TRBJ2-1; 9 bases agree with TRBD1. Germline CDR1 MNHEY, CDR2 SMNVEV (reference sequence). There are 14 residues in the CDR3. V was pared by 7 bases and J by 7 bases, with 8 bases of the junction left unmatched. The CDR3 DNA sequence: TGTGCCAGCATCAAACAGGGGGCGCAGAATGAGCAGTTCTTC. Protein: CASIKQGAQNEQFF.

This sequence joins TRBV29-1 and TRBJ2-5; either TRBD1 or TRBD2 may fit D (7 bases each). V was clipped by 7 bases and J by 3 bases, with 15 bases between them. CDR1 and CDR2 (germline): SQVTM, ANQGSEA. The CDR3 length is 13 residues. CDR3 sequence reads: CSAGGTVKETQYF. In nucleotides, the CDR3 is TGCAGCGCCGGGGGGACAGTCAAAGAGACCCAGTACTTC. Full variable domain (missing parts from reference TRBV29-1 and TRBJ2-5): SAVISQKPSRDICQRGTSLTIQCQVDSQVTMMFWYRQQPGQSLTLIATANQGSEATYESGFVIDKFPISRPNLTFSTLTVSNMSPEDSSIYLCSAGGTVKETQYFGPGTRLLVL.

This chain connects TRBV28 to TRBJ1-5, with D possibly TRBD1 on 6 matching bases. Trimming cost V 11 bases and J 5 bases, with 22 bases left between them. The CDR3 is 15 residues long. Looked up from germline, CDR1 is MDHEN and CDR2 is SYDVKM. The CDR3: CAGAPSTGMDQPQHF. For the CDR3, the DNA is TGTGCCGGCGCGCCTTCTACAGGGATGGATCAGCCCCAGCATTTT.

V and J are TRBV7-2 and TRBJ2-7, with D hard to call. Germline V CDR1 and CDR2: SGHTA, FQGNSA. Trimming removed 4 bases from V and 3 bases from J, with 7 bases in between. There are 12 residues in the CDR3. CDR3 in amino acids: CASSYRVYEQYF. CDR3 bases: TGTGCCAGCAGCTACCGAGTCTACGAGCAGTACTTC. Full variable domain (outside the CDR3, taken from reference TRBV7-2 and TRBJ2-7): GAGVSQSPSNKVTEKGKDVELRCDPISGHTALYWYRQSLGQGLEFLIYFQGNSAPDKSGLPSDRFSAERTGGSVSTLTIQRTQQEDSAVYLCASSYRVYEQYFGPGTRLTVT.

This chain joins TRBV7-9 and TRBJ2-7; D assignment may be TRBD1 or TRBD2 (5 bases each). The germline gives CDR1 SEHNR, CDR2 FQNEAQ (reference sequence). The CDR3 extends over 15 amino acids. The V and J ends lost 1 base and 4 bases respectively, with 14 bases between them. In DNA, the CDR3 is TGTGCCAGCAGCTTAGTGGGGGAGTCTGAGTACGAGCAGTACTTC. It codes for CASSLVGESEYEQYF.

The chain combines TRBV29-1 with TRBJ1-5, with TRBD1 matching over 7 bases. The CDR3 loop spans 13 amino acids. The V gene end was trimmed by 5 bases and the J gene end by 2 bases; junction bases not matched to a gene: 3. Germline V lookup: CDR1 SQVTM, CDR2 ANQGSEA. The CDR3 reads CSVYTGGNQPQHF. The CDR3, as DNA: TGCAGCGTTTACACAGGGGGCAATCAGCCCCAGCATTTT.

This chain connects TRBV29-1 to TRBJ2-1; the match to TRBD2 covers 9 bases. This CDR3 is 14 amino acids long. CDR1 is SQVTM, CDR2 ANQGSEA, per germline. J lost 9 bases, V lost 4 bases, and 10 bases had no gene match. The CDR3 DNA is TGCAGCGTTGGGGGACTAGCCCAAAGGGGTGAGCAGTTCTTC. It yields the protein CSVGGLAQRGEQFF.

The rearrangement uses TRBV7-2 and TRBJ2-5, with 8 bases identical to TRBD2. The trim removed 5 bases at V and 4 bases at J, leaving 12 bases unmatched. This CDR3 comprises 16 residues. Germline V lookup: CDR1 SGHTA, CDR2 FQGNSA. CDR3 in amino acids: CASSPSGGARAETQYF. CDR3 coding DNA: TGTGCCAGCAGCCCGTCGGGGGGGGCTCGCGCAGAGACCCAGTACTTC.